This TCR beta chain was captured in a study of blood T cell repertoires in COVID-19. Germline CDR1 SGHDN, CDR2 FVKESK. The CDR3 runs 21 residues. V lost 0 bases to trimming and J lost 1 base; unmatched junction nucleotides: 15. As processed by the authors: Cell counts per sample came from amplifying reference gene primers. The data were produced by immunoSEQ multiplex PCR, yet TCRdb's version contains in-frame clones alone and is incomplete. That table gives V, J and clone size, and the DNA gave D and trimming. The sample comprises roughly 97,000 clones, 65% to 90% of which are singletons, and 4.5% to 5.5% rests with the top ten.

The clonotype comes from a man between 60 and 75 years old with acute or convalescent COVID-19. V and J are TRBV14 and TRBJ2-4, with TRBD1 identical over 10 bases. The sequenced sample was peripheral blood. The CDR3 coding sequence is TGTGCCAGCAGCCAAGATAGAAGACAGGGGGCGTTTGGGAGGGCCAAAAACATTCAGTACTTC. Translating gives CASSQDRRQGAFGRAKNIQYF.